This entry is about one T cell receptor (beta chain). What this receptor recognizes is not known. No clone much larger than this one lies a single base away; base qualities are absent. The CDR3 runs 11 amino acids, cysteine and phenylalanine included. Only the CDR3 DNA is retained, 33 bases long and in frame from the first base. The germline V gene encodes CDR1 MNHEY and CDR2 SVGAGI. At the junction V is shortened by 8 bases and J by 4 bases, with 8 bases in between. This sample is part of a study of cytomegalovirus exposure and HLA in healthy donors (dated by TCRdb to the late 2010s). Study-wide context: In an earlier analysis of fewer than 750 of the donors, 276 Gb of sequence data and 100 million or so unique TCR beta sequences from about 190 million T cells were reported. An early release that covered some 640 HLA-typed donors contained approximately 300 gigabases of sequencing data and tens of millions of unique TCR sequences. In an earlier analysis of 587 of the donors, high-throughput TCR beta sequencing was used to judge whether each TCR beta V gene segment behaved as functional or pseudogenic. Besides the first cohort of around 700 subjects, a separate validation cohort made up of 95 to 150 different subjects was used. To predict cytomegalovirus infection status, the study combined high-throughput TCR immunosequencing, statistical association of individual TCRs with disease status, and machine learning. HLA typing included class I and class II loci at four-digit resolution. The aim of the study was to test whether cataloging public T cell receptors could identify signatures of past pathogen exposure. The study profiled the T cell repertoires of approximately 700 subjects by immunosequencing and related them to cytomegalovirus serostatus. Across under 500 genotyped donors of the cohort, an average of about 250,000 unique TCR beta nucleotide sequences per donor were sequenced, and roughly 20% of those sequences were non-productive. A later analysis re-analyzed previously published TCR beta repertoires from 660 or so donors and added high-resolution HLA genotyping to study TCR occurrence patterns. The number of typed donors differed by locus: about 629-630 for A, B, C, DRB1 and DQB1; 500 to 550 for DQA1; around 580 for DPA1; and 400 to 480 for DPB1. The genetic ancestry cluster associated with self-reported Caucasian donors included 81% of the approximately 410 genotyped donors. All discovery cohort repertoires had been generated on a single sequencing platform. Genome-wide SNP genotypes for about 65% of the roughly 700 donors were used in a later genetic analysis, which treated that subset as a discovery cohort. The later analysis used no new phenotypic data to find candidate immune exposures, relying instead on TCR beta sequences and their occurrence across donors. Donor age, sex, ethnicity and CMV serostatus were compiled together with the repertoire data. About 5 DR-DQ haplotypes were handled as single units for association and clustering, since linkage in the cohort was strong. What the study reported, not specific to this receptor: In a later genetic analysis, a missense DCLRE1C variant was associated with V-gene and J-gene trimming of TCR beta chains, and the association was replicated in an independent cohort. In vitro tests confirmed that a few of the cytomegalovirus-associated TCR beta chains recognize cytomegalovirus antigens. In a later analysis, several top co-occurrence clusters were reported to appear linked to parvovirus B19, influenza, CMV and Epstein-Barr virus. Most CMV-associated TCR beta chains appeared to be HLA-restricted in a later analysis, and the HLA associations seemed to be driven largely by CMV exposure. The only immune exposure information available for the cohort was CMV serostatus. A further reported finding was that TCR beta sequences accurately predicted the HLA-A and HLA-B alleles for most subjects in the first cohort. Specific HLA alleles were associated with about 17,000 TCR beta sequences at a false discovery rate of 0.05 in a later analysis. The earlier analysis of about 600 of the donors excluded approximately 17 rarely observed V segments, including chromosome 9 orphons, because counts were too low. HLA typing was unavailable for some donors at each locus, so association tests used only the typed subset. Linkage disequilibrium might explain the correlated functional status among segregating V segments, but an unknown experimental factor could not be ruled out. The classifier was reported to diagnose cytomegalovirus status with high specificity and sensitivity in both the original cohort and the validation cohort. In the study, 150 to 200 TCR beta chains were listed as associated with cytomegalovirus. In a later analysis, the rate of TCR association differed among HLA loci, with DRB1 alleles having the most associated TCRs and HLA-C alleles having the fewest. The cohort was sequenced for TCR beta chains only, and without alpha or paired-chain data the features that could be detected were limited. Broadly in line with IMGT annotations, most TCR beta V segments showed up in productive rearrangements about 87% or about 30% of the time in an earlier analysis of 587 of the donors. The authors suggested that the approach could potentially be generalized to other disease states and immunological phenotypes. A cluster of highly shared sequence variants was judged likely to represent a technical artifact of the sequencing pipeline. The 87-base-pair reads could not distinguish some IMGT-functional V segments, including TRBV6-2 and TRBV6-3, so those segments were excluded. Compared with equally common non-associated chains, HLA-associated TCR beta chains in a later analysis were more clonally expanded and had lower generation probabilities. A later genetic analysis reported fewer N-insertions in productive TCRs among donors in an Asian-associated ancestry cluster than the roughly 640-donor mean. Most TCR sequences were seen in very few donors, while some public TCRs were found in many individuals. Assigning TCR associations to individual alleles was difficult when HLA alleles, especially DR and DQ, strongly co-occurred. The presence/absence analyses assumed that sequencing depth was roughly uniform across donors, and that assumption may not be true.

The library was made by the immunoSEQ multiplex PCR assay. A mixture of 60 forward primers for TCR Vbeta segments and 13 reverse primers for TCR Jbeta segments was used in the multiplex PCR. A multiplex PCR assay on genomic DNA amplified the CDR3 region of rearranged TCR beta genes. Amplified TCR beta libraries were sequenced as 87-base-pair reads on the Illumina HiSeq System. Processing in the source paper ran as follows. A later analysis tallied approximately 87 million unique TCR beta chains across the 660 or so repertoires, and around 9.9 million of those chains were shared by two or more donors. Raw reads were error-corrected and collapsed into unique sequences by a nearest-neighbor algorithm in which closely related sequences were merged to remove PCR and sequencing errors. V, D and J gene segments were assigned by aligning CDR3 sequences to IMGT reference sequences. For a sequence to be retained, at least a six-nucleotide match to both a V gene segment and a J gene segment was required. Rearrangements were classified as productive when the CDR3 lacked stop codons and remained in frame with V and J, and all other rearrangements were classified as non-productive. CDR3 was defined according to IMGT convention as the region running from the second conserved V-encoded cysteine to the conserved J-encoded phenylalanine. In an earlier analysis of 587 of the donors, sequences lacking an unambiguous match to a single V gene segment were excluded. An earlier analysis of some 610 of the donors called V segments functional above 56.7% productive rearrangements and segregating when the between-donor standard deviation exceeded 5%. A statistical classification framework was developed to diagnose cytomegalovirus status using the catalog of TCR beta chain sequences. V and J gene assignment, in a later analysis, came from comparing TCR nucleotide sequences with IMGT/GENE-DB human TR gene sequences. A later analysis assigned CDR3 sequences and most-parsimonious VDJ recombination scenarios with the TCRdist pipeline. In a later analysis, each TCR beta chain was defined by its CDR3 amino acid sequence together with its V-gene family, and reads without a unique V-gene family were excluded. In a later analysis, approximately 640 highly shared, low-generation-probability nucleotide sequences were removed to address suspected cross-contamination and a sequencing artifact. For each public chain, a later analysis derived a clonal expansion index from normalized ranks of inferred template counts within each repertoire. In a later analysis, generation probabilities were computed with a VDJ recombination model fitted to out-of-frame rearrangements, and the resulting probabilities were checked against IGoR. Hypergeometric tests were used in a later analysis to score TCR-TCR, TCR-HLA and TCR-CMV co-occurrence, with a repertoire-size bias correction applied to the TCR pairs. In a later analysis, false discovery rates were estimated by permuting HLA or CMV assignments 20 times. In a later analysis, co-occurring TCRs were grouped with DBSCAN, and TCRdist sequence similarity was added when clustering was performed within HLA-allele-positive subsets. Co-occurrence clustering excluded repertoires with fewer than 30,000 or more than 120,000 public chains, plus five with anomalous nucleotide sharing. In its TCRdb copy, this immuneACCESS table keeps in-frame sequences only and misses some clones. Where compared with another copy, unresolved V genes explain less than half of these, and the others have no known cause. V and J calls and clone size come straight from that table; D and trimming were deduced from the DNA. Recorded for this sample are more than 95,000 clones; 81% of them occurred a single time. The leading ten clones occupy 1.1% of the sample.

The cohort consisted of 600 or so healthy bone marrow donors. Cohort members were all nominally healthy when sampled, although unrecorded immune exposures were likely present. The donor was CMV seronegative and was included in the group of under 450 seronegative cohort members. A peripheral blood sample was provided by each donor, and peripheral blood mononuclear cells were used for TCR beta sequencing. The Qiagen DNeasy Blood Extraction Kit was used to extract genomic DNA from the blood cell samples. The sequenced sample consisted of PBMCs. The clonotype comes from a young woman in good health and CMV-seronegative. The chain was built from TRBV6-5 and TRBJ1-1; no D gene is confidently identified. The sequence in DNA is TGTGCCAGCTCTAAGTTCACTGAAGCTTTCTTT. It is translated as CASSKFTEAFF.